Presented here are 23 T cell receptor beta chains from one specimen sequenced in a study of T cells in Graves' hyperthyroidism and ophthalmopathy. Amplified TCR beta CDR3 regions derived from RNA transcripts. First-round RT-PCR of the TCR CDR3 relied on the HTBI primer set. One entry per CDR3 protein, called by TCRdb with MiXCR from the multiplex PCR reads. Of 350,000 to 450,000 distinct CDR3 sequences detected, about 14% appear once; the ten largest clones hold 8% to 13%. The specimen was blood. The receptor set was obtained from a woman aged 55-69 years with Graves' hyperthyroidism.

This clonotype was recorded many times. J is TRBJ2-1 and V is TRBV24-1; 9 bases match TRBD2. Germline V CDR1 and CDR2: KGHDR, SFDVKD. The CDR3 is 16 residues long. After removal of 4 bases from V and 6 bases from J, the junction contained 9 bases not matched to a gene. CDR3 sequence reads: CATSDLTSGGVNEQFF. In DNA, the CDR3 is TGTGCCACCAGTGACCTGACTAGCGGAGGGGTCAATGAGCAGTTCTTC.

This clonotype came up a few times. At one boundary the junction diverges from the germline segment, which might be a read error. The chain is built from TRBV6-6 and TRBJ2-5; 8 bases are a match to TRBD1. This CDR3 is built from 12 residues. Germline V gives CDR1 MNHNY, CDR2 SVGAGI (reference sequence). In nucleotides, the CDR3 is TGTGCCAGCAGTTACTTACAGGGGGGTGTCGACTTC. Protein product: CASSYLQGGVDF.

This clonotype appeared many times. The chain recombines TRBV14 with TRBJ1-2; TRBD1 might be the D (5 bases). CDR1 is SGHDN, CDR2 FVKESK, per germline. The V end was cut by 2 bases, the J end by 6 bases, with 7 bases between. CDR3 length: 12 amino acids. The CDR3 region is CASSQKGHGYTF. The DNA of the CDR3 is TGTGCCAGCAGCCAAAAGGGGCATGGCTACACCTTC.

The table lists this clonotype with many counts. The V gene is TRBV5-1, the J gene TRBJ1-5; no firm D call. Germline loops: CDR1 SGHRS, CDR2 YFSETQ. V shed 3 bases and J shed 7 bases, with 17 bases lying between them. The CDR3 is 15 residues long. DNA for the CDR3: TGCGCCAGCAGCTGGGGTCCGGGGAGCTCGCAGCCCCAGCATTTT. Translating it yields CASSWGPGSSQPQHF.

The table lists this clonotype with many counts. The chain is built from TRBV7-9 and TRBJ2-7; a weak D match, TRBD2 (5 bases). CDR1 is SEHNR, CDR2 FQNEAQ, per germline (reference sequence). V lost 5 bases and J 5 bases, leaving 16 bases between the germline ends. The length of the CDR3 is 14 residues. The CDR3 DNA reads TGTGCCAGCAGCCCCCCGCTAGCAGACGACGAGCAGTACTTC. Translation: CASSPPLADDEQYF.

This clonotype was picked up many times. The gene calls are TRBV2 and TRBJ2-2; D gene uncertain. Germline assignment: CDR1 SNHLY and CDR2 FYNNEI. V was clipped by 7 bases and J by 3 bases, with 3 bases between them. The CDR3 runs 11 residues. The CDR3 protein is CASMDTGELFF. The CDR3, as DNA: TGTGCCAGCATGGACACCGGGGAGCTGTTTTTT.

This clonotype has just a few counts. The chain couples TRBV29-1 to TRBJ2-1, with 8 bases fitting TRBD1. The germline V gene has CDR1 SQVTM and CDR2 ANQGSEA. CDR3 size: 16 residues. The V segment lost 5 bases and the J segment 5 bases; nucleotides outside the gene matches: 14. This CDR3 is CSVSQLPGQVDNEQFF. The CDR3 DNA reads as TGCAGCGTTAGCCAACTACCGGGACAGGTGGACAATGAGCAGTTCTTC.

This clonotype was detected a few times. The chain employs TRBV19 and TRBJ1-5; D perhaps matches TRBD1 (5 bases). V gave up 5 bases and J gave up 7 bases, with 12 bases separating them. The CDR3 contains 13 residues. Germline CDR1 is LNHDA and CDR2 is SQIVND (reference sequence). The CDR3 DNA reads TGTGCCAGTAGTGGGCAGGGTAGCCAGCCCCAGCATTTT. Translated: CASSGQGSQPQHF.

This clonotype was seen repeatedly, ten times or more. V is TRBV2 and J is TRBJ2-5; 9 bases are a match to TRBD1. With V trimmed by 5 bases and J by 2 bases, 6 bases remained unmatched. The CDR3 is 15 amino acids. Germline loops: CDR1 SNHLY, CDR2 FYNNEI. The CDR3 region has the DNA TGTGCCAGCAGTCTCTTAGGACAGGGGCAAGAGACCCAGTACTTC. This codes for CASSLLGQGQETQYF.

This clonotype came up many times. The chain uses TRBV19 and TRBJ1-1, with D tentatively TRBD1 (5 bases). Trimming removed 4 bases from V and 1 base from J, with 10 bases in between. The germline CDR1 and CDR2 sequences are LNHDA and SQIVND (reference sequence). This CDR3 comprises 14 residues. In DNA, the CDR3 is TGTGCCAGTAGTAGCGACAGCCAGAACACTGAAGCTTTCTTT. It yields the protein CASSSDSQNTEAFF.

Only a few counts were recorded for this clonotype. V gene TRBV6-2 or TRBV6-3 combines with J gene TRBJ2-1; TRBD1 agrees at 11 bases. Germline V CDR1 and CDR2: MNHEY, SVGEGT. Unmatched junction bases numbered 13, after V lost 6 bases and J lost 15 bases. The CDR3 contains 14 residues. The CDR3 reads CASRLGQGADPRFF. CDR3 sequence (DNA): TGTGCCAGCAGGCTCGGACAGGGGGCGGACCCTAGGTTCTTC.

The V and J genes are TRBV9 and TRBJ2-3; 10 bases align to TRBD2. The ends lost 8 bases at V and 6 bases at J; junction bases unmatched: 6. Germline V gene lookup returns CDR1 SGDLS and CDR2 YYNGEE. The length of the CDR3 is 13 residues. The CDR3 region has the DNA TGTGCCAGTTCAGCGGGAGGGATGGATACGCAGTATTTT. Its translation: CASSAGGMDTQYF.

This chain links TRBV6-2 or TRBV6-3 with TRBJ1-2, with a weak D call TRBD1 (6 bases). In germline, CDR1 is MNHEY, CDR2 SVGEGT. The CDR3 is 15 residues long. V gave up 7 bases and J gave up 8 bases, with 23 bases separating them. CDR3 in amino acids: CASTGIEPRGQGYTF. CDR3 DNA: TGTGCCAGCACCGGGATCGAGCCCAGGGGTCAGGGCTACACCTTC.

This clonotype was observed many times. The genes are TRBV27 and TRBJ1-4; possible D gene TRBD1, 6 bases. CDR1 and CDR2 (germline): MNHEY, SMNVEV (reference sequence). V shed 7 bases and J shed 3 bases, with 15 bases lying between them. CDR3 size: 15 residues. CDR3 nucleotides: TGTGCCAGCATGAACAGGGCCCTCGCTAATGAAAAACTGTTTTTT. Amino acid sequence: CASMNRALANEKLFF.

Details on this clonotype: Being one base from a much bigger clone, this may be a read error. The J gene is TRBJ2-5, the V gene TRBV20-1, with no clear D. The CDR3 length is 12 residues. Germline values: CDR1 DFQATT, CDR2 SNEGSKA (reference sequence). The CDR3 reads CSPRVVQETQYF. As DNA, the CDR3 is TGCAGTCCTAGAGTGGTCCAAGAGACCCAGTACTTC.

Many counts were recorded for this clonotype. The chain joins TRBV12-3 or TRBV12-4 to TRBJ1-5; no clear D gene. This CDR3 spans 12 amino acids. V was pared by 5 bases and J by 5 bases, with 7 bases between. CDR3 bases: TGTGCCAGCAGTCGTATGGATCAGCCCCAGCATTTT. It codes for CASSRMDQPQHF.

On this clonotype: A clone one base away is much larger, so this may be a read error. The chain is built from TRBV20-1 and TRBJ1-3; no definite D call. V was shortened by 3 bases and J by 4 bases, with 16 bases between the two germline ends. Germline values: CDR1 DFQATT, CDR2 SNEGSKA (reference sequence). CDR3 length: 15 amino acids. CDR3 residues: CSASPIGLTGNTIYF. The CDR3 coding sequence is TGCAGTGCTAGCCCGATCGGGCTAACCGGAAACACCATATATTTT.

As regards this clonotype: A much larger clone is a single base away; this may be a read error. The chain employs TRBV10-1 and TRBJ2-1; 8 bases map to TRBD2. V trimming: 5 bases; J trimming: 4 bases; junction bases outside the gene matches: 7. Germline V gene data show CDR1 as WNHNN and CDR2 as SYGVQD (reference sequence). The CDR3 is 15 residues long. For the CDR3, the DNA is TGCGCCAGCAGTAATCAAAGCGGGGGATACAATGAGCAGTTCTTC. Encoded protein: CASSNQSGGYNEQFF.

The table lists this clonotype with many counts. CDR3 in amino acids: CASSFTATNEKLFF. DNA for the CDR3: TGTGCCAGCAGCTTCACGGCAACTAATGAAAAACTGTTTTTT. This chain uses TRBV11-2 with TRBJ1-4; D is ambiguous. CDR1 is SGHAT and CDR2 is FQNNGV in the germline V gene. CDR3 length: 14 residues. Trimming stripped 3 bases from V and 0 bases from J, with 5 bases between. Together with reference TRBV11-2 and TRBJ1-4, the CDR3 gives the full variable domain: EAGVAQSPRYKIIEKRQSVAFWCNPISGHATLYWYQQILGQGPKLLIQFQNNGVVDDSQLPKDRFSAERLKGVDSTLKIQPAKLEDSAVYLCASSFTATNEKLFFGSGTQLSVL.

In its sample, this clonotype was seen many times. The chain combines TRBV7-3 with TRBJ2-3; D may match TRBD1 or TRBD2 (5 bases each). This CDR3 comprises 16 residues. Per germline, CDR1 SGHTA and CDR2 FQGTGA. V was shortened by 3 bases and J by 0 bases, with 13 bases between the two germline ends. The DNA of the CDR3 is TGTGCCAGCAGCTTGATACCGGGACCCAGCACAGATACGCAGTATTTT. It is translated as CASSLIPGPSTDTQYF. The whole variable domain, filled in from reference TRBV7-3 and TRBJ2-3, reads GAGVSQTPSNKVTEKGKYVELRCDPISGHTALYWYRQSLGQGPEFLIYFQGTGAADDSGLPNDRFFAVRPEGSVSTLKIQRTERGDSAVYLCASSLIPGPSTDTQYFGPGTRLTVL.

J is TRBJ2-1 and V is TRBV9; TRBD2 matches 7 bases. Germline values: CDR1 SGDLS, CDR2 YYNGEE. The V gene end was trimmed by 2 bases and the J gene end by 4 bases; junction bases not matched to a gene: 9. The CDR3 sequence is 16 residues long. CDR3 bases: TGTGCCAGCAGCGTCGGGGGGTCGGTACGTTACAATGAGCAGTTCTTC. This translates into CASSVGGSVRYNEQFF.

This clonotype was picked up many times. This chain's CDR3 is CAIRPGQGVAYEQYF. The CDR3 region has the DNA TGTGCCATCAGGCCGGGACAGGGGGTGGCCTACGAGCAGTACTTC. The chain carries TRBV10-3 and TRBJ2-7, with 11 bases lining up with TRBD1. After removal of 6 bases from V and 2 bases from J, the junction contained 6 bases not matched to a gene. CDR3 length: 15 amino acids. Germline lookup yields CDR1 ENHRY and CDR2 SYGVKD.

This clonotype was counted ten times or more. The DNA for the CDR3 is TGCAGTGCTAGGGTTCCGTCCGGTCAACAGCGTTCACCCCTCCACTTT. Its protein product is CSARVPSGQQRSPLHF. The rearrangement uses TRBV20-1 and TRBJ1-6; D is ambiguous. V was shortened by 3 bases and J by 9 bases, with 21 bases between the two germline ends. Germline CDR1 is DFQATT and CDR2 is SNEGSKA (reference sequence). This CDR3 has 16 residues.